A single sample is the source of the 27 T cell receptor beta chains below, sequenced in a study of shared clonotypes between healthy human individuals. CD45RO-negative CD8 cells positively selected for CCR7 made up the naive population, which excluded terminally differentiated effector memory CD45RA+ cells. Some clones are missing from TCRdb's copy, which holds only in-frame ones; the method was immunoSEQ multiplex PCR. Here the sample spans 560,000 or so clones, about 96% being singletons. The sequenced material came from naive CD8+ T cells sorted from blood. Receptors originate from a woman aged 25 to 45 in good health.

V gene TRBV11-2 combines with J gene TRBJ2-2, with D perhaps matching TRBD2 (6 bases). Between the trimmed V and J ends, which lost 5 bases and 4 bases, there was a span of 23 bases. Germline assignment: CDR1 SGHAT and CDR2 FQNNGV. The CDR3 spans 18 residues. Written as DNA, the CDR3 is TGTGCCAGCAGCCGTCGGACTATGGGCCGGCGGGTCACCGGGGAGCTGTTTTTT. Translated: CASSRRTMGRRVTGELFF. Looking up the rest from reference TRBV11-2 and TRBJ2-2 gives the full variable domain: EAGVAQSPRYKIIEKRQSVAFWCNPISGHATLYWYQQILGQGPKLLIQFQNNGVVDDSQLPKDRFSAERLKGVDSTLKIQPAKLEDSAVYLCASSRRTMGRRVTGELFFGEGSRLTVL.

This clone was recorded only once. This chain connects TRBV30 to TRBJ1-2, with D hard to call. The CDR3 has 13 amino acids. CDR1 GTSNPN and CDR2 SVGIG come from the germline V gene (reference sequence). The V end lost 5 bases, the J end lost 0 bases, and 10 bases lay between the germline ends. CDR3 sequence reads: CAWGYEANYGYTF. CDR3 in DNA: TGTGCCTGGGGGTACGAAGCTAACTATGGCTACACCTTC.

As regards this clone: The same CDR3 is also encoded by other DNA sequences in this sample. V usage is TRBV6-5 and J usage is TRBJ1-6, with 9 bases that match TRBD1. Unmatched junction bases numbered 4, after V lost 6 bases and J lost 7 bases. Germline V CDR1 and CDR2: MNHEY, SVGAGI. The CDR3 length is 14 residues. The chain's CDR3 is CASSPGTGNSPLHF. Written as DNA, the CDR3 is TGTGCCAGCAGCCCCGGGACAGGGAATTCACCCCTCCACTTT.

The sample holds one count of this clone. The rearrangement links TRBV28 to TRBJ2-5; 7 bases align to TRBD2. The V gene's germline CDR1 is MDHEN and CDR2 SYDVKM. This CDR3 spans 13 amino acids. V was pared by 3 bases and J by 3 bases, with 1 base of the junction left unmatched. CDR3 sequence reads: CASSFLAEETQYF. The CDR3 nucleotides are TGTGCCAGCAGTTTTCTAGCGGAAGAGACCCAGTACTTC.

The genes are TRBV28 and TRBJ1-2, with TRBD1 identical over 10 bases. Germline CDR1 is MDHEN and CDR2 is SYDVKM. With V trimmed by 2 bases and J by 4 bases, 4 bases remained unmatched. The CDR3 covers 15 residues. CDR3 loop: CASSLKTGGIYGYTF. CDR3 DNA sequence: TGTGCCAGCAGTTTAAAGACAGGGGGCATCTATGGCTACACCTTC.

This chain joins TRBV5-5 and TRBJ2-7; 12 bases are a match to TRBD1. CDR3 length: 19 residues. V trimming: 4 bases; J trimming: 0 bases; junction bases outside the gene matches: 14. Germline CDR1 is SGHKS and CDR2 is YYEKEE (reference sequence). The chain's CDR3 is CASSPGPGQGAYSSYEQYF. In nucleotides, the CDR3 is TGTGCCAGCAGCCCCGGGCCGGGACAGGGGGCCTACAGCTCCTACGAGCAGTACTTC.

The chain is built from TRBV27 and TRBJ2-7; D uncertain. V was cut by 3 bases and J by 3 bases, with 9 bases left in between. This CDR3 comprises 13 residues. Germline V gives CDR1 MNHEY, CDR2 SMNVEV (reference sequence). CDR3 amino acids: CASSFLQSYEQYF. The CDR3 nucleotides read TGTGCCAGCAGTTTTTTACAAAGCTACGAGCAGTACTTC.

The chain combines TRBV13 with TRBJ2-1; D uncertain. Between the trimmed V and J ends, which lost 0 bases and 6 bases, there was a span of 9 bases. CDR1 PRHDT and CDR2 FYEKMQ come from the germline V gene (reference sequence). The CDR3 contains 14 residues. The chain's CDR3 is CASSLGRASNEQFF. DNA for the CDR3: TGTGCCAGCAGCTTAGGAAGGGCCTCCAATGAGCAGTTCTTC. Complete variable domain (other parts from reference TRBV13 and TRBJ2-1): AAGVIQSPRHLIKEKRETATLKCYPIPRHDTVYWYQQGPGQDPQFLISFYEKMQSDKGSIPDRFSAQQFSDYHSELNMSSLELGDSALYFCASSLGRASNEQFFGPGTRLTVL.

The rearrangement joins TRBV6-5 to TRBJ2-1, with D tentatively TRBD1 or TRBD2 (5 bases each). Germline lookup yields CDR1 MNHEY and CDR2 SVGAGI. The CDR3 totals 14 residues. With 0 bases removed from V and 10 bases from J, the gap between germline ends came to 13 bases. This CDR3 is CASSYSMIGTEQFF. The CDR3 nucleotides are TGTGCCAGCAGTTACTCGATGATCGGGACCGAGCAGTTCTTC.

This chain joins TRBV5-6 and TRBJ2-7; TRBD2 matches at 13 bases. This CDR3 has 15 residues. Germline-derived CDR1 and CDR2 are SGHDT and YYEEEE. V trimming: 6 bases; J trimming: 3 bases; junction bases outside the gene matches: 6. The CDR3 DNA sequence: TGTGCCAGCACCGAACTAGCGGGAGGGAACTACGAGCAGTACTTC. Translation: CASTELAGGNYEQYF.

The chain employs TRBV6-1 and TRBJ1-3; D remains unclear. Germline assignment: CDR1 MNHNS and CDR2 SASEGT. Deletions cut 3 bases from V and 0 bases from J, with 12 bases between. The CDR3 contains 16 residues. CDR3 DNA: TGTGCCAGCAGTGACGTGGGCGGAGTCTCTGGAAACACCATATATTTT. This codes for CASSDVGGVSGNTIYF.

This CDR3 reads CSACARTGPTYEQYF. The CDR3 DNA follows: TGCAGCGCCTGCGCCCGGACAGGTCCCACCTACGAGCAGTACTTC. The V gene is TRBV29-1, the J gene TRBJ2-7; 7 bases match TRBD1. Germline V gives CDR1 SQVTM, CDR2 ANQGSEA. This CDR3 has 15 residues. V was clipped by 7 bases and J by 2 bases; unmatched bases: 14.

J is TRBJ2-5 and V is TRBV28, with D hard to call. CDR1 and CDR2 from the germline V gene are MDHEN and SYDVKM. V dropped 6 bases and J dropped 2 bases, with 4 bases sitting between them. The CDR3 contains 11 residues. CDR3 coding DNA: TGTGCCAGCAGCGGGCAAGAGACCCAGTACTTC. The encoded protein is CASSGQETQYF.

This chain connects TRBV28 to TRBJ2-7, with no clear D. The V gene lost 3 bases and the J gene lost 3 bases, with 12 bases spanning the gap. The CDR3 runs to 14 residues. Germline assignment: CDR1 MDHEN and CDR2 SYDVKM. CDR3 sequence: CASSFPATIYEQYF. CDR3 nucleotide sequence: TGTGCCAGCAGTTTTCCTGCGACAATCTACGAGCAGTACTTC.

This rearrangement joins TRBV5-5 to TRBJ2-1, with 7 positions matching TRBD1. Trimming took 2 bases from V and 2 from J; bases not matched to a gene: 4. Per the germline V gene, CDR1 is SGHKS and CDR2 is YYEKEE (reference sequence). The CDR3 contains 15 residues. DNA of the CDR3: TGTGCCAGCAGCTTCGGACAGGACCCCTACAATGAGCAGTTCTTC. Translated: CASSFGQDPYNEQFF.

This clone was seen more than once but under ten times. The rearrangement links TRBV4-2 to TRBJ2-7; D is undetermined. The V and J ends lost 5 bases and 0 bases respectively, with 8 bases between them. In germline, CDR1 is LGHNA, CDR2 YNFKEQ. The CDR3 is 13 amino acids. The CDR3 nucleotides are TGTGCCAGCAGCTCCCTCCCCTCCTACGAGCAGTACTTC. Translation gives CASSSLPSYEQYF.

Comment on this clone: The sample holds other DNA sequences that translate to the same CDR3. The rearrangement joins TRBV28 to TRBJ1-2; D gene uncertain. Germline-derived CDR1 and CDR2 are MDHEN and SYDVKM. The CDR3 runs 12 residues. V was clipped by 3 bases and J by 1 base, with 3 bases between them. In nucleotides, the CDR3 is TGTGCCAGCAGTTTTAGTAACTATGGCTACACCTTC. Translating it yields CASSFSNYGYTF.

This chain connects TRBV10-2 to TRBJ2-3, with 7 bases lining up with TRBD1. Germline V gene sequence: CDR1 WSHSY, CDR2 SAAADI. This CDR3 spans 13 amino acids. The ends lost 7 bases at V and 6 bases at J; junction bases unmatched: 7. As DNA, the CDR3 is TGCGCCAGCAAAACAGGGGCCGGGGATACGCAGTATTTT. It codes for CASKTGAGDTQYF.

The V and J genes are TRBV10-2 and TRBJ2-1, with TRBD2 identical over 7 bases. V shed 8 bases and J 5 bases; nucleotides not matched to a gene: 3. Germline CDR1 WSHSY, CDR2 SAAADI. There are 12 residues in the CDR3. The CDR3 loop is CASGTIDNEQFF. DNA of the CDR3: TGCGCCAGCGGGACTATCGACAATGAGCAGTTCTTC.

This chain uses TRBV2 with TRBJ2-7; 14 bases line up with TRBD2. The germline V gene encodes CDR1 SNHLY and CDR2 FYNNEI. This CDR3 spans 16 amino acids. V was pared by 7 bases and J by 6 bases, with 11 bases of the junction left unmatched. CDR3 amino acids: CASTGTSGGWLSEQYF. CDR3 DNA sequence: TGTGCCAGCACAGGGACTAGCGGGGGCTGGTTATCCGAGCAGTACTTC. The full variable domain, with the rest looked up from reference TRBV2 and TRBJ2-7, is EPEVTQTPSHQVTQMGQEVILRCVPISNHLYFYWYRQILGQKVEFLVSFYNNEISEKSEIFDDQFSVERPDGSNFTLKIRSTKLEDSAMYFCASTGTSGGWLSEQYFGPGTRLTVT.

This chain uses TRBV19 with TRBJ2-7; D unclear. V was clipped by 7 bases and J by 0 bases, with 16 bases between them. CDR1 and CDR2 from the germline V gene are LNHDA and SQIVND (reference sequence). This CDR3 has 15 amino acids. The CDR3: CASTPRWQSSYEQYF. CDR3 sequence (DNA): TGTGCCAGTACCCCTAGGTGGCAGAGCTCCTACGAGCAGTACTTC. Based on the CDR3 plus reference TRBV19 and TRBJ2-7, the full variable domain is DGGITQSPKYLFRKEGQNVTLSCEQNLNHDAMYWYRQDPGQGLRLIYYSQIVNDFQKGDIAEGYSVSREKKESFPLTVTSAQKNPTAFYLCASTPRWQSSYEQYFGPGTRLTVT.

The CDR3 DNA follows: TGTGCCACCGTGTCCGGGACAGGGAGACACGAGCAGTACTTC. Its translation is CATVSGTGRHEQYF. The chain joins TRBV15 to TRBJ2-7, with 9 bases lining up with TRBD1. V was clipped by 8 bases and J by 5 bases; unmatched bases: 10. Germline V gene sequence: CDR1 LNHNV, CDR2 YYDKDF (reference sequence). This CDR3 spans 14 amino acids.

J is TRBJ2-7 and V is TRBV28; D is undetermined. The CDR3 covers 13 residues. Germline V CDR1 and CDR2: MDHEN, SYDVKM. Trimming took 4 bases from V and 0 from J, leaving 7 bases between them. The DNA of the CDR3 is TGTGCCAGCAGTTATAAGGTCTCCTACGAGCAGTACTTC. Amino acid sequence: CASSYKVSYEQYF.

J is TRBJ1-5 and V is TRBV19, with 9 nucleotides matching TRBD1. The CDR3 has 14 amino acids. Per germline, CDR1 LNHDA and CDR2 SQIVND (reference sequence). Trimming removed 3 bases from V and 7 bases from J; junction bases left unmatched: 4. In nucleotides, the CDR3 is TGTGCCAGTAGTATGGGACAGGGTAGGCAGCCCCAGCATTTT. Protein: CASSMGQGRQPQHF.

The rearrangement uses TRBV4-1 and TRBJ1-5, with a possible D match to TRBD1 (5 bases). CDR3 size: 15 residues. The germline gives CDR1 MGHRA, CDR2 YSYEKL. Trimming cost V 4 bases and J 2 bases, with 12 bases left between them. The DNA for the CDR3 is TGCGCCAGCAGCCTTCGTGGGGGGGGCAATCAGCCCCAGCATTTT. Encoded protein: CASSLRGGGNQPQHF.

This chain links TRBV11-2 with TRBJ2-1, with TRBD2 identical over 7 bases. The CDR3 length is 16 residues. Germline CDR1 SGHAT, CDR2 FQNNGV. The J segment lost 7 bases and the V segment lost 0 bases, leaving 9 bases of the junction unmatched. CDR3 nucleotide sequence: TGTGCCAGCAGCTTAGACTTTAGCGGGTCTCTTAATGAGCAGTTCTTC. Its translation is CASSLDFSGSLNEQFF. Full variable domain (rest looked up from reference TRBV11-2 and TRBJ2-1): EAGVAQSPRYKIIEKRQSVAFWCNPISGHATLYWYQQILGQGPKLLIQFQNNGVVDDSQLPKDRFSAERLKGVDSTLKIQPAKLEDSAVYLCASSLDFSGSLNEQFFGPGTRLTVL.

The rearrangement joins TRBV4-1 to TRBJ2-7; TRBD2 might be the D (6 bases). Trimming left V 4 bases short and J 2 bases short, with 12 bases between. Germline V gives CDR1 MGHRA, CDR2 YSYEKL. The CDR3 is 14 residues long. The CDR3 DNA follows: TGCGCCAGCAGCCTAACTAGCATTGCCTACGAGCAGTACTTC. It translates to CASSLTSIAYEQYF.